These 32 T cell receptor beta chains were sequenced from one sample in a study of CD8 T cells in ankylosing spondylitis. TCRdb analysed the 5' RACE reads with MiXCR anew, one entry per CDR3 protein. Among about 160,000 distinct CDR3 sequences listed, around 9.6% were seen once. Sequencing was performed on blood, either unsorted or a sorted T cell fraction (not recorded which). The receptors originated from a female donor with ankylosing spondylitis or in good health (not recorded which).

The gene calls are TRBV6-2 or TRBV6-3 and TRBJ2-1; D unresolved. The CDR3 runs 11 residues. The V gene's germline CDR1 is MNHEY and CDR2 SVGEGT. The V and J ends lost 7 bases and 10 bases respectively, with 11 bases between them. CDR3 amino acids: CASTLQGEQFF. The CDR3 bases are TGTGCCAGCACCCTGCAAGGAGAGCAGTTCTTC.

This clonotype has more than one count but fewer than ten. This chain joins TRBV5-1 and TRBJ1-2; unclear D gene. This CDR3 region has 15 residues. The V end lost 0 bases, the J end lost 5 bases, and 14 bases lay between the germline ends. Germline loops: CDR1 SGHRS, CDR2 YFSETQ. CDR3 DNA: TGCGCCAGCAGCTTGGCCGGCAAAACCATGTATGGCTACACCTTC. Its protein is CASSLAGKTMYGYTF.

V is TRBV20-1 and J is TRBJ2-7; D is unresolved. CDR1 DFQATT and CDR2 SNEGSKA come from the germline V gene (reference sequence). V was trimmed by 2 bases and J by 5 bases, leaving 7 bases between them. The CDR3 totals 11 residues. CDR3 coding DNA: TGCAGTGCTAGATTCCAGGACGAGCAGTACTTC. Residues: CSARFQDEQYF.

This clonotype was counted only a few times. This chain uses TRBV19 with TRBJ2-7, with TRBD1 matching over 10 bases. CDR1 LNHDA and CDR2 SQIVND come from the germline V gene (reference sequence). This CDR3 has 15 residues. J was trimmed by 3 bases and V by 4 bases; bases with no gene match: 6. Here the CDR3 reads CASSKGQGSLYEQYF. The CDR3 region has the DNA TGTGCCAGTAGTAAGGGACAGGGGTCCCTCTACGAGCAGTACTTC.

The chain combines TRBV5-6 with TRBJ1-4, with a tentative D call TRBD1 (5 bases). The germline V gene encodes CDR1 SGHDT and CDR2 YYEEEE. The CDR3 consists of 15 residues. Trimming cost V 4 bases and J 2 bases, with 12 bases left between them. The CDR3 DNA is TGTGCCAGCAGCATCTGGGGCGGCACTAATGAAAAACTGTTTTTT. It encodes CASSIWGGTNEKLFF.

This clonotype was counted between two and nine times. The CDR3 reads CASTPQGGVETQYF. Here the CDR3 DNA reads TGCGCCAGCACTCCTCAGGGGGGCGTAGAGACCCAGTACTTC. The genes are TRBV10-2 and TRBJ2-5; D is possibly TRBD1 (7 bases). The CDR3 is made up of 14 amino acids. The germline CDR1 and CDR2 sequences are WSHSY and SAAADI. Trimming left V 7 bases short and J 4 bases short, with 16 bases between.

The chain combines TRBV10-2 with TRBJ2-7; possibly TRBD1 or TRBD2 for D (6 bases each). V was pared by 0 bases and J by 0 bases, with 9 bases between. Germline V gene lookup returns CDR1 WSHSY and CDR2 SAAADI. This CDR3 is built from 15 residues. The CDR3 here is CASSESGGGSYEQYF. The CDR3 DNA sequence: TGCGCCAGCAGTGAGTCAGGAGGGGGCTCCTACGAGCAGTACTTC.

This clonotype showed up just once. The DNA for the CDR3 is TGTGCCAGTTGGGACAGGGGTGGGACTAGCGGCTCCTACAATGAGCAGTTCTTC. Amino acids: CASWDRGGTSGSYNEQFF. The genes are TRBV27 and TRBJ2-1; D is perhaps TRBD2 (11 bases). Trimming shortened V by 9 bases and J by 0 bases, and 24 bases separated the two germline ends. The CDR3 is 18 amino acids. Germline CDR1 MNHEY, CDR2 SMNVEV (reference sequence).

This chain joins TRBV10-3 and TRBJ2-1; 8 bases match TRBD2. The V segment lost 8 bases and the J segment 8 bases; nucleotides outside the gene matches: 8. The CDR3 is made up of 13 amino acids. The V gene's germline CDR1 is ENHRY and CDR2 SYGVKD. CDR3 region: CAISAGGRDEQFF. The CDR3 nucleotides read TGTGCCATCTCTGCGGGAGGAAGGGATGAGCAGTTCTTC.

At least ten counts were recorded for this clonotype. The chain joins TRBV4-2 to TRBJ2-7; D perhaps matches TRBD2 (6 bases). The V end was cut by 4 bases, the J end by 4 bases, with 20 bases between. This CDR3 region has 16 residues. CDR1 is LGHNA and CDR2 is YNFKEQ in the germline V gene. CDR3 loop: CASSLHQTRSAYEQYF. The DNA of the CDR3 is TGTGCCAGCAGCCTCCACCAGACTAGGAGTGCTTACGAGCAGTACTTC.

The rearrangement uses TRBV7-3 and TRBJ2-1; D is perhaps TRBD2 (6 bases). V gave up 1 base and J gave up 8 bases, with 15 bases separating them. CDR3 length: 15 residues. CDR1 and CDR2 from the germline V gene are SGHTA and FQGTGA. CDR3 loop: CASSLNGGGTYEQFF. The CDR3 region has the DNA TGTGCCAGCAGCTTAAACGGGGGAGGAACATATGAGCAGTTCTTC. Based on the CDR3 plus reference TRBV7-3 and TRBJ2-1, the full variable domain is GAGVSQTPSNKVTEKGKYVELRCDPISGHTALYWYRQSLGQGPEFLIYFQGTGAADDSGLPNDRFFAVRPEGSVSTLKIQRTERGDSAVYLCASSLNGGGTYEQFFGPGTRLTVL.

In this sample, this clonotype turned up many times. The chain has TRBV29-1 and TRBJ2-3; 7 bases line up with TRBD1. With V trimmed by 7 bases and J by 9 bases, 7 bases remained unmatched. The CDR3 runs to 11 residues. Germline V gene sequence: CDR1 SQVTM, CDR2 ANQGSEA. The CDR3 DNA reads TGCAGCGGAGGACAGGTCGACACGCAGTATTTT. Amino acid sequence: CSGGQVDTQYF.

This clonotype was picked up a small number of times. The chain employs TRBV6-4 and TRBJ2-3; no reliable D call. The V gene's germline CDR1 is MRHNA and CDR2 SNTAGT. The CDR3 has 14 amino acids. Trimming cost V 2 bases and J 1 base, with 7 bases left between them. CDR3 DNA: TGTGCCAGCAGTGACGGGTTGGGCACAGATACGCAGTATTTT. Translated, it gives CASSDGLGTDTQYF.

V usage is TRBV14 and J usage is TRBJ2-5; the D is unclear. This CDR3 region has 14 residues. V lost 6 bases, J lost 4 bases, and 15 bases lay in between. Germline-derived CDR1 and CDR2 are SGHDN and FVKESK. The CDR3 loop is CASSGLDRTETQYF. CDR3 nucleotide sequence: TGTGCCAGCAGTGGCCTTGACCGCACAGAGACCCAGTACTTC. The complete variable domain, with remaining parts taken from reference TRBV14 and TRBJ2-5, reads EAGVTQFPSHSVIEKGQTVTLRCDPISGHDNLYWYRRVMGKEIKFLLHFVKESKQDESGMPNNRFLAERTGGTYSTLKVQPAELEDSGVYFCASSGLDRTETQYFGPGTRLLVL.

CDR3 nucleotide sequence: TGTGCCAGCAGCACCTTTCGACAGCCGGCCCAAGAGACCCAGTACTTC. This codes for CASSTFRQPAQETQYF. This chain joins TRBV7-9 and TRBJ2-5, with a tentative D call TRBD1 (5 bases). Trimming shortened V by 5 bases and J by 1 base, and 17 bases separated the two germline ends. The CDR3 consists of 16 residues. Looked up from germline, CDR1 is SEHNR and CDR2 is FQNEAQ (reference sequence).

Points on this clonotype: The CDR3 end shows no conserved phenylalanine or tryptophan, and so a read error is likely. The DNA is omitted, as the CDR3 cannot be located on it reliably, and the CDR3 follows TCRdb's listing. CDR3 sequence reads: CASSLHDPEIY. This chain joins TRBV7-9 and TRBJ2-1; the table gives TRBD1 as D, unverified against the DNA. The length of the CDR3 is 11 amino acids, counting both ends. CDR1 and CDR2 (germline): SEHNR, FQNEAQ (reference sequence).

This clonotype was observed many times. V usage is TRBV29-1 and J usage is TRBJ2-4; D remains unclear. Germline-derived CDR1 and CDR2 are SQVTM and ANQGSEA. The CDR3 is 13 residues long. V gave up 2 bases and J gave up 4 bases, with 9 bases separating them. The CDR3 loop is CSVELLGKNIQYF. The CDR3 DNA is TGCAGCGTTGAATTGCTGGGGAAAAACATTCAGTACTTC.

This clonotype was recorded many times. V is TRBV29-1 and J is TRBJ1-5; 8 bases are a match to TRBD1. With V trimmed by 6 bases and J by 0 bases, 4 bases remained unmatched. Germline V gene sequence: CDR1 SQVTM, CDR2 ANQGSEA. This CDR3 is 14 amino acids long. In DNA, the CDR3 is TGCAGCGTGGAGACAGGGGATAGCAATCAGCCCCAGCATTTT. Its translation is CSVETGDSNQPQHF.

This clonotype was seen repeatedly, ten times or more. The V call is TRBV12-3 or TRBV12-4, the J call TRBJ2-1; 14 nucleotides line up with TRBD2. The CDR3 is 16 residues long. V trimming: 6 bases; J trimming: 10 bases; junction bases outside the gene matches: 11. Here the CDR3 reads CASSPGLAGGGGEQFF. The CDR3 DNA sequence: TGTGCCAGCAGCCCCGGACTAGCGGGAGGTGGGGGGGAGCAGTTCTTC.

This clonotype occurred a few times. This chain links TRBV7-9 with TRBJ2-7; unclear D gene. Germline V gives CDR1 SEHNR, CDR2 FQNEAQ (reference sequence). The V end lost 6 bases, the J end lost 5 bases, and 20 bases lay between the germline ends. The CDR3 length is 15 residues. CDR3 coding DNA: TGTGCCAGCAGGTCCGGGTCCGGGCGATCCCACGAGCAGTACTTC. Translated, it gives CASRSGSGRSHEQYF. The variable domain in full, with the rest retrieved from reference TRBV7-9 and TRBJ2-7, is DTGVSQNPRHKITKRGQNVTFRCDPISEHNRLYWYRQTLGQGPEFLTYFQNEAQLEKSRLLSDRFSAERPKGSFSTLEIQRTEQGDSAMYLCASRSGSGRSHEQYFGPGTRLTVT.

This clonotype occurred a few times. The CDR3 DNA reads as TGTGCCAGCAGCGGGAGGGACACTGGAGTACAGACCCAGTACTTC. The encoded protein is CASSGRDTGVQTQYF. The chain has TRBV9 and TRBJ2-5; D assignment may be TRBD1 or TRBD2 (6 bases each). Trimming removed 3 bases at V and 6 bases at J, with 18 bases between. This CDR3 spans 15 amino acids. CDR1 is SGDLS, CDR2 YYNGEE, per germline. Full variable domain (missing parts from reference TRBV9 and TRBJ2-5): DSGVTQTPKHLITATGQRVTLRCSPRSGDLSVYWYQQSLDQGLQFLIQYYNGEERAKGNILERFSAQQFPDLHSELNLSSLELGDSALYFCASSGRDTGVQTQYFGPGTRLLVL.

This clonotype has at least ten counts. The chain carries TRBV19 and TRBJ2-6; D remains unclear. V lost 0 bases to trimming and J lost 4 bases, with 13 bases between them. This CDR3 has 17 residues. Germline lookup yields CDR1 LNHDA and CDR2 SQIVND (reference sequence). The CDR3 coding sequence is TGTGCCAGTAGTATAGAATCCTTCTCTTCGGGGGCCAACGTCCTGACTTTC. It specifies CASSIESFSSGANVLTF.

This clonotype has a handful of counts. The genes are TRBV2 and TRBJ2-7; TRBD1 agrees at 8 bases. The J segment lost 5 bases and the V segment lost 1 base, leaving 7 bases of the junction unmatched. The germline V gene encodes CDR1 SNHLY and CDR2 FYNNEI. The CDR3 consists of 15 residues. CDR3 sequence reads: CASSEGGQVGHEQYF. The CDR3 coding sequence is TGTGCCAGCAGTGAAGGGGGACAGGTCGGCCACGAGCAGTACTTC.

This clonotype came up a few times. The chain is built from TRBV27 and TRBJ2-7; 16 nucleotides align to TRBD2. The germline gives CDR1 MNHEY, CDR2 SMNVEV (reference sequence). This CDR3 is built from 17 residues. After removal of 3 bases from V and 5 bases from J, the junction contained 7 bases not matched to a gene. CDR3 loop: CASSLGLAGGPRHEQYF. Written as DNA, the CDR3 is TGTGCCAGCAGTTTGGGACTAGCGGGAGGGCCTCGCCACGAGCAGTACTTC.

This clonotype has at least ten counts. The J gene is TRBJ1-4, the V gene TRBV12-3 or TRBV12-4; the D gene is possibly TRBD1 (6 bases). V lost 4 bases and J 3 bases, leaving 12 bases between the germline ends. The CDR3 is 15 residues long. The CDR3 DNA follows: TGTGCCAGCAGTTCCCAGGACAGACCTAATGAAAAACTGTTTTTT. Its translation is CASSSQDRPNEKLFF.

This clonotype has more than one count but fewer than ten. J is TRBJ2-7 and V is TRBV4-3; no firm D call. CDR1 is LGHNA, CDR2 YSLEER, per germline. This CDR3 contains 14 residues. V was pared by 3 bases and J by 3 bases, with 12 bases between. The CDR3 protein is CASSQATDYYEQYF. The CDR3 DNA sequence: TGCGCCAGCAGCCAGGCCACAGATTACTACGAGCAGTACTTC.

The CDR3 is CSARNPGESTDTQYF. Here the CDR3 DNA reads TGCAGTGCTAGAAACCCCGGGGAGAGCACAGATACGCAGTATTTT. The rearrangement links TRBV20-1 to TRBJ2-3, with D possibly TRBD2 on 5 matching bases. Germline V CDR1 and CDR2: DFQATT, SNEGSKA (reference sequence). The CDR3 is 15 amino acids. The germline V and J ends were trimmed by 2 bases and 0 bases, with 12 bases remaining between them.

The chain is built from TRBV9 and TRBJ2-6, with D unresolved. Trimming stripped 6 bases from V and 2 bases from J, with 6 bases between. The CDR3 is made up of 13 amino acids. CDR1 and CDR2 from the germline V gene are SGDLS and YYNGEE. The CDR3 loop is CASNDAGANVLTF. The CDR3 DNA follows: TGTGCCAGCAACGATGCTGGGGCCAACGTCCTGACTTTC.

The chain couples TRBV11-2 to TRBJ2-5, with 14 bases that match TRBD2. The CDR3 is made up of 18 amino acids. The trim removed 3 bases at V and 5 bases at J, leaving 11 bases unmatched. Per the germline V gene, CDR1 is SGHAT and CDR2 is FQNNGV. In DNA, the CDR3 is TGTGCCAGCAGCTTCCGACTGAGACTAGCGGGAGGGACCGAGACCCAGTACTTC. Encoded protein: CASSFRLRLAGGTETQYF.

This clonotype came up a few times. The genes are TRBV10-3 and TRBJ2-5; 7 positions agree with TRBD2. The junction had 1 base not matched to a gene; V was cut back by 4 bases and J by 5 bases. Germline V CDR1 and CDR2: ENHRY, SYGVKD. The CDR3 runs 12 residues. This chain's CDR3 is CAISGGGETQYF. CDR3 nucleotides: TGTGCCATCAGTGGGGGAGGGGAGACCCAGTACTTC.

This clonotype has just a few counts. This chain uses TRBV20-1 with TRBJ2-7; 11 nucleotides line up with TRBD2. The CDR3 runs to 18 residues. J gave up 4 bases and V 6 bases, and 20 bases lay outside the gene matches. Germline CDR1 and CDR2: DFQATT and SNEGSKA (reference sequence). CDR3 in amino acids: CSALAVAGGPIELYEQYF. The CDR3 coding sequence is TGCAGTGCCCTTGCCGTAGCGGGAGGGCCCATAGAATTATACGAGCAGTACTTC.

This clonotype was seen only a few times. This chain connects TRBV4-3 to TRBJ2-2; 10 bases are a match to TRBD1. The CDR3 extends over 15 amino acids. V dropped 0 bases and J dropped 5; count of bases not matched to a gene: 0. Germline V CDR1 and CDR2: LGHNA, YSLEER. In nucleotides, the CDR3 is TGCGCCAGCAGCCAAGAGGGACAGGGGACCGGGGAGCTGTTTTTT. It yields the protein CASSQEGQGTGELFF.